This is a list of T cell receptor beta chains from one sample in a study of blood T cell repertoires in COVID-19. Clones were sequenced by immunoSEQ multiplex PCR, and TCRdb holds only the in-frame ones, with some missing. The repertoire includes about 300,000 clones, about 85% of them detected once, and 1.5% to 2% sits in the top ten. Source material: PBMCs or T cells enriched from blood (not recorded which). These receptors were taken from a woman aged 25 to 45 who had been exposed to COVID-19. Both conserved end residues are part of each CDR3. D genes are given only for firm matches. A row's size may be missing; if present it is once, few, many or a size class.

V gene: TRBV7-2; D gene: .; clone size: .; J gene: TRBJ1-2; CDR3 protein: CASSLNRVYGYTF; CDR3 DNA: TGTGCCAGCAGCTTGAACAGGGTCTATGGCTACACCTTC
V gene: TRBV18; D gene: .; clone size: .; J gene: TRBJ1-5; CDR3 protein: CASSPGLNQPQHF; CDR3 DNA: TGTGCCAGCTCACCAGGACTCAATCAGCCCCAGCATTTT
V gene: TRBV25-1; D gene: .; clone size: .; J gene: TRBJ2-7; CDR3 protein: CASSGGTDHEQYF; CDR3 DNA: TGTGCCAGCAGCGGCGGGACGGACCACGAGCAGTACTTC
V gene: TRBV20-1; D gene: .; clone size: .; J gene: TRBJ1-2; CDR3 protein: CSRTQYYGYTF; CDR3 DNA: TGCAGCCGAACACAGTACTATGGCTACACCTTC
V gene: TRBV7-2; D gene: .; clone size: .; J gene: TRBJ1-2; CDR3 protein: CASSPMDSFYGYTF; CDR3 DNA: TGTGCCAGCAGCCCCATGGACTCGTTCTATGGCTACACCTTC
V gene: TRBV4-1; D gene: .; clone size: .; J gene: TRBJ1-2; CDR3 protein: CASSQEWNGVSGGYTF; CDR3 DNA: TGCGCCAGCAGCCAGGAATGGAACGGGGTCTCGGGGGGCTACACCTTC
V gene: TRBV7-9; D gene: TRBD1; clone size: .; J gene: TRBJ1-5; CDR3 protein: CASSTGQGAYQPQHF; CDR3 DNA: TGTGCCAGCAGCACGGGACAGGGTGCCTATCAGCCCCAGCATTTT
V gene: TRBV27; D gene: TRBD1; clone size: .; J gene: TRBJ2-7; CDR3 protein: CASSFGSGGMYEQYF; CDR3 DNA: TGTGCCAGCAGTTTCGGTTCAGGGGGTATGTACGAGCAGTACTTC
V gene: TRBV30; D gene: .; clone size: .; J gene: TRBJ2-3; CDR3 protein: CAWEQGGSDTQYF; CDR3 DNA: TGTGCCTGGGAACAGGGGGGGTCAGATACGCAGTATTTT
V gene: TRBV23-1; D gene: .; clone size: .; J gene: TRBJ1-2; CDR3 protein: CASSLPLEGLTGYTF; CDR3 DNA: TGCGCCAGCAGTCTCCCCCTGGAGGGCTTGACTGGCTACACCTTC
V gene: TRBV5-1; D gene: .; clone size: .; J gene: TRBJ1-4; CDR3 protein: CASSLGGDRYEKLFF; CDR3 DNA: TGCGCCAGCAGCTTGGGTGGTGACAGATATGAAAAACTGTTTTTT
V gene: TRBV2; D gene: .; clone size: .; J gene: TRBJ2-3; CDR3 protein: CASMEGAVTDTQYF; CDR3 DNA: TGTGCCAGCATGGAGGGGGCCGTCACAGATACGCAGTATTTT
V gene: TRBV28; D gene: .; clone size: .; J gene: TRBJ2-1; CDR3 protein: CASSPGHSSYNEQFF; CDR3 DNA: TGTGCCAGCAGTCCGGGACACAGCTCCTACAATGAGCAGTTCTTC
V gene: TRBV19; D gene: TRBD2; clone size: .; J gene: TRBJ2-1; CDR3 protein: CASSSQREGYEQFF; CDR3 DNA: TGTGCCAGTAGTAGCCAGCGGGAGGGTTATGAGCAGTTCTTC
V gene: TRBV2; D gene: TRBD2; clone size: .; J gene: TRBJ2-1; CDR3 protein: CASSASGGSYNEQFF; CDR3 DNA: TGTGCCAGCAGTGCTAGCGGAGGGTCCTACAATGAGCAGTTCTTC
V gene: TRBV3-1/TRBV3-2; D gene: .; clone size: .; J gene: TRBJ2-5; CDR3 protein: CASSQSRFRAGHQETQYF; CDR3 DNA: TGTGCCAGCAGCCAAAGCCGGTTTAGAGCGGGCCACCAAGAGACCCAGTACTTC
V gene: TRBV6-2/TRBV6-3; D gene: .; clone size: few; J gene: TRBJ2-2; CDR3 protein: CASSYKETGELFF; CDR3 DNA: TGTGCCAGCAGTTACAAGGAGACCGGGGAGCTGTTTTTT
V gene: TRBV3-1/TRBV3-2; D gene: .; clone size: .; J gene: TRBJ1-4; CDR3 protein: CASSRSRDWDEKLFF; CDR3 DNA: TGTGCCAGCAGCCGGAGCCGGGACTGGGATGAAAAACTGTTTTTT
V gene: TRBV7-9; D gene: .; clone size: .; J gene: TRBJ1-6; CDR3 protein: CASSLDSTRNSPLHF; CDR3 DNA: TGTGCCAGCAGCTTAGATAGCACGCGGAATTCACCCCTCCACTTT
V gene: TRBV6-4; D gene: .; clone size: .; J gene: TRBJ2-5; CDR3 protein: CASSDSTGEEETQYF; CDR3 DNA: TGTGCCAGCAGTGACTCAACAGGGGAGGAGGAGACCCAGTACTTC
V gene: TRBV7-9; D gene: .; clone size: .; J gene: TRBJ1-3; CDR3 protein: CASSAGPENTIYF; CDR3 DNA: TGTGCCAGCAGCGCGGGACCGGAAAACACCATATATTTT
V gene: TRBV9; D gene: .; clone size: .; J gene: TRBJ2-1; CDR3 protein: CASSAQGQYYNEQFF; CDR3 DNA: TGTGCCAGCAGCGCCCAGGGGCAATATTACAATGAGCAGTTCTTC
V gene: TRBV9; D gene: .; clone size: once; J gene: TRBJ2-1; CDR3 protein: CASSLQAYNEQFF; CDR3 DNA: TGTGCCAGCAGCCTCCAGGCCTACAATGAGCAGTTCTTC
V gene: TRBV6-1; D gene: .; clone size: .; J gene: TRBJ2-1; CDR3 protein: CASSEGAGFNEQFF; CDR3 DNA: TGTGCCAGCAGTGAAGGGGCAGGGTTTAATGAGCAGTTCTTC